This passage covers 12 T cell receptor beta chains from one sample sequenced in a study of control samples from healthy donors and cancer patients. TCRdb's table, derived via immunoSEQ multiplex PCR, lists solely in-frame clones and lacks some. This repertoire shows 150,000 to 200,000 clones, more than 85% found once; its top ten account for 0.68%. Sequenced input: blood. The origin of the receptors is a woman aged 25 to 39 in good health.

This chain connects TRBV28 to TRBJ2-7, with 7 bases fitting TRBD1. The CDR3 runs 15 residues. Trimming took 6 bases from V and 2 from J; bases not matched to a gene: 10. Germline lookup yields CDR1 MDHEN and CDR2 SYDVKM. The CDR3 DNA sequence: TGTGCCAGCAGGGATGGGACAGTTGGCGCCTACGAGCAGTACTTC. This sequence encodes CASRDGTVGAYEQYF.

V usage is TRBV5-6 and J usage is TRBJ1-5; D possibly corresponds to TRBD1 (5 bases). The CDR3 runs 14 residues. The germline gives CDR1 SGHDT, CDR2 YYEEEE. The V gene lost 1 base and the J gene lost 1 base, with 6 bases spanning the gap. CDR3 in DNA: TGTGCCAGCAGCTTGACAGGAAGCAATCAGCCCCAGCATTTT. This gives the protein CASSLTGSNQPQHF.

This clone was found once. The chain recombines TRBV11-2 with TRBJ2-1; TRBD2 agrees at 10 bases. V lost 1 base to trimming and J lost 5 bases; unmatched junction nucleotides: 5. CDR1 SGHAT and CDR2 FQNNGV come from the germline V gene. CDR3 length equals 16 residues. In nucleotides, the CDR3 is TGTGCCAGCAGCTTAGTGCAGCGGGAGGGAAACAATGAGCAGTTCTTC. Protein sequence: CASSLVQREGNNEQFF.

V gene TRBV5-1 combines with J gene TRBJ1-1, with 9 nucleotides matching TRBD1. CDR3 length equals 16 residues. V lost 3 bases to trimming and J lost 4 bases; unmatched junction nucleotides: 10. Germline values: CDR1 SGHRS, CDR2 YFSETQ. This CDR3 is CASSSGQGSRTTEAFF. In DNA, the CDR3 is TGCGCCAGCAGCTCGGGACAGGGAAGTCGGACCACTGAAGCTTTCTTT.

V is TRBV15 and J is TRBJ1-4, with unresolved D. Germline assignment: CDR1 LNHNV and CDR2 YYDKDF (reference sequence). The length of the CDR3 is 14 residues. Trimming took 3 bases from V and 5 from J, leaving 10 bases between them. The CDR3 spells CATSSSGVNEKLFF. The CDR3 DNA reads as TGTGCCACCAGCAGCTCGGGCGTAAATGAAAAACTGTTTTTT.

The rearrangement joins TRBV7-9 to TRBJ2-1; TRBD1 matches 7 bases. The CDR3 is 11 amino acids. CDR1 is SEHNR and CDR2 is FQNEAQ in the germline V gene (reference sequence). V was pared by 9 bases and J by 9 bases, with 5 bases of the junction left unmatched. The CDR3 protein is CARDRDGEQFF. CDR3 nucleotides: TGTGCCAGAGACAGGGACGGTGAGCAGTTCTTC.

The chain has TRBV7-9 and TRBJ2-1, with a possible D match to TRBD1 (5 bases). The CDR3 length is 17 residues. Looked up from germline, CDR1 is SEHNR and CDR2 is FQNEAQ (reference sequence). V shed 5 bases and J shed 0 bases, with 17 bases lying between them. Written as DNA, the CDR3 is TGTGCCAGCAGCCCACCCTTAGGGGTGAGCTCCTACAATGAGCAGTTCTTC. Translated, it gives CASSPPLGVSSYNEQFF.

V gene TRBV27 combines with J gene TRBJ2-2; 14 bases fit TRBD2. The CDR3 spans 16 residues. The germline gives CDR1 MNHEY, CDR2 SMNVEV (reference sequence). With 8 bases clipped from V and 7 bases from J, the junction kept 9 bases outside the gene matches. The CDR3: CASRTTSGRAVGELFF. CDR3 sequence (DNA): TGTGCCAGCCGAACGACTAGCGGGAGGGCCGTCGGGGAGCTGTTTTTT.

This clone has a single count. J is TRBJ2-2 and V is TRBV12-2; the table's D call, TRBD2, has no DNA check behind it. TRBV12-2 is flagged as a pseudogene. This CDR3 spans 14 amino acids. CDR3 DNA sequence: TGTGCAAGTCGCTACCGGTCCGGGCACCGGGGAGCTGTTTTT. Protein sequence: CASRYRSGHRGAVF.

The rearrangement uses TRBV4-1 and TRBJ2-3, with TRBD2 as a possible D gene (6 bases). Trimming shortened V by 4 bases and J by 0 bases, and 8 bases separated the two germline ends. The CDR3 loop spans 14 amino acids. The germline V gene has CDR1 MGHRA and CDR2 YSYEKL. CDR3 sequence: CASSPGGSTDTQYF. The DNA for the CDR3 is TGCGCCAGCAGCCCCGGGGGAAGCACAGATACGCAGTATTTT.

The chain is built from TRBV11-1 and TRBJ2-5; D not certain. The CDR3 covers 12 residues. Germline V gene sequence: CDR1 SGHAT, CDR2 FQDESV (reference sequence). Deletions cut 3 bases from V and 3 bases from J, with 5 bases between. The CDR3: CASSLSEETQYF. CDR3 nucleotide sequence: TGTGCCAGCAGCTTGTCAGAAGAGACCCAGTACTTC.

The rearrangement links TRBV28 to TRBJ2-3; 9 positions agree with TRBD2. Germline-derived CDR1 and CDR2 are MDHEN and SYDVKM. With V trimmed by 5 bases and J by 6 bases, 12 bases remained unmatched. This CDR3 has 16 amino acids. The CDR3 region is CASSGGLAIVVDTQYF. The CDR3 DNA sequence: TGTGCCAGCAGTGGGGGACTAGCCATTGTGGTTGATACGCAGTATTTT.